A single sample is the source of the 21 T cell receptor beta chains below, sequenced in a study of blood T cell repertoires in COVID-19. Sequencing used immunoSEQ multiplex PCR; TCRdb keeps in-frame clones, though not all of them. The profile shows 200,000 to 250,000 clones, more than 65% of them singletons. The sample was peripheral blood. The source of these receptors is a middle-aged man with active or convalescent COVID-19.

The chain links TRBV13 to TRBJ2-5, with TRBD2 matching 11 bases. The ends lost 8 bases at V and 3 bases at J; junction bases unmatched: 5. This CDR3 contains 14 residues. Germline V gene lookup returns CDR1 PRHDT and CDR2 FYEKMQ (reference sequence). The CDR3 region has the DNA TGTGCCAGCGACCTAGCGGGAGGCGAAGAGACCCAGTACTTC. This translates into CASDLAGGEETQYF.

This chain links TRBV5-6 with TRBJ2-2, with 8 nucleotides matching TRBD2. The germline V gene has CDR1 SGHDT and CDR2 YYEEEE. This CDR3 has 14 amino acids. V lost 2 bases and J lost 6; bases outside the gene matches: 3. CDR3: CASSLLAVPGELFF. CDR3 DNA: TGTGCCAGCAGCTTACTAGCGGTCCCCGGGGAGCTGTTTTTT.

This clone appeared a few times. CDR3 region: CASTPPPLWAGGRGTQYF. DNA for the CDR3: TGTGCCAGCACCCCTCCCCCCCTCTGGGCGGGGGGGCGCGGGACCCAGTACTTC. The rearrangement uses TRBV28 and TRBJ2-5, with 9 bases lining up with TRBD2. Germline CDR1 MDHEN, CDR2 SYDVKM. Germline trimming cut 7 bases from V and 7 bases from J; bases unmatched to any gene: 22. CDR3 length: 18 residues. The variable domain in full, with the rest retrieved from reference TRBV28 and TRBJ2-5, is DVKVTQSSRYLVKRTGEKVFLECVQDMDHENMFWYRQDPGLGLRLIYFSYDVKMKEKGDIPEGYSVSREKKERFSLILESASTNQTSMYLCASTPPPLWAGGRGTQYFGPGTRLLVL.

The J gene is TRBJ2-2, the V gene TRBV5-1, with 7 bases identical to TRBD2. The CDR3 is 15 amino acids. J gave up 6 bases and V 4 bases, and 9 bases lay outside the gene matches. Germline V gene sequence: CDR1 SGHRS, CDR2 YFSETQ. This CDR3 is CASSPGGAGSGELFF. The DNA for the CDR3 is TGCGCCAGCAGCCCGGGGGGAGCCGGGTCCGGGGAGCTGTTTTTT.

The chain recombines TRBV2 with TRBJ2-7; 8 positions agree with TRBD1. V shed 8 bases and J 0 bases; nucleotides not matched to a gene: 9. The CDR3 sequence is 15 residues long. Germline CDR1 reads SNHLY; CDR2 reads FYNNEI. CDR3 residues: CASYPRQGRSYEQYF. As DNA, the CDR3 is TGTGCCAGCTACCCCCGACAGGGGCGCTCCTACGAGCAGTACTTC.

The chain employs TRBV11-1 and TRBJ1-1; D gene ambiguous. CDR1 SGHAT and CDR2 FQDESV come from the germline V gene (reference sequence). The CDR3 is 11 residues long. Between the trimmed V and J ends, which lost 5 bases and 8 bases, there was a span of 9 bases. The CDR3 is CASSGTVEAFF. The CDR3 coding sequence is TGTGCCAGCAGCGGCACAGTGGAAGCTTTCTTT. The whole variable domain, filled in from reference TRBV11-1 and TRBJ1-1, reads EAEVAQSPRYKITEKSQAVAFWCDPISGHATLYWYRQILGQGPELLVQFQDESVVDDSQLPKDRFSAERLKGVDSTLKIQPAELGDSAMYLCASSGTVEAFFGQGTRLTVV.

The chain joins TRBV6-2 or TRBV6-3 to TRBJ2-7; 10 positions agree with TRBD1. Germline V gene lookup returns CDR1 MNHEY and CDR2 SVGEGT. V lost 4 bases to trimming and J lost 5 bases; unmatched junction nucleotides: 8. There are 15 residues in the CDR3. CDR3 nucleotides: TGTGCCAGCAGTTCCCGCCCCGGGACAGGGGACGAGCAGTACTTC. Its translation is CASSSRPGTGDEQYF.

The rearrangement uses TRBV6-6 and TRBJ1-5, with a tentative D call TRBD1 (5 bases). CDR1 is MNHNY, CDR2 SVGAGI, per germline (reference sequence). The CDR3 covers 15 residues. V was clipped by 1 base and J by 4 bases, with 11 bases between them. The CDR3 DNA sequence: TGTGCCAGCAGTTACTACCAGGGCGAGAATCAGCCCCAGCATTTT. It codes for CASSYYQGENQPQHF.

This clone was detected a few times. V is TRBV6-6 and J is TRBJ1-2, with a tentative D call TRBD1 (6 bases). V gave up 5 bases and J gave up 4 bases, with 17 bases separating them. Germline assignment: CDR1 MNHNY and CDR2 SVGAGI (reference sequence). The CDR3 is 15 residues long. CDR3 protein: CASSSPGLGAYGYTF. CDR3 in DNA: TGTGCCAGCAGTAGCCCTGGGCTGGGGGCCTATGGCTACACCTTC.

The chain employs TRBV3-1 (or the pseudogene TRBV3-2) and TRBJ1-3; D is uncertain. This CDR3 is built from 14 residues. Trimming left V 0 bases short and J 4 bases short, with 7 bases between. Germline CDR1 LGHDT, CDR2 YNNKEL (reference sequence). CDR3 sequence reads: CASSQEGRGNTIYF. CDR3 DNA: TGTGCCAGCAGCCAAGAAGGCAGGGGAAACACCATATATTTT.

V usage is TRBV29-1 and J usage is TRBJ2-3; D perhaps matches TRBD1 (6 bases). The germline V gene encodes CDR1 SQVTM and CDR2 ANQGSEA. Trimming removed 3 bases at V and 6 bases at J, with 13 bases between. The CDR3 length is 13 residues. CDR3 nucleotides: TGCAGCGTTGAGGTGGGGGCTGGTGATACGCAGTATTTT. Translation: CSVEVGAGDTQYF.

The V and J genes are TRBV4-3 and TRBJ2-5, with a possible D match to TRBD2 (5 bases). The CDR3 has 17 residues. The V end was cut by 4 bases, the J end by 5 bases, with 23 bases between. Germline loops: CDR1 LGHNA, CDR2 YSLEER. The CDR3 DNA follows: TGCGCCAGCAGCCCAAATGGCGGTCTCGGGGTGAAGGAGACCCAGTACTTC. It encodes CASSPNGGLGVKETQYF.

V gene TRBV5-1 combines with J gene TRBJ2-1, with TRBD1 matching 9 bases. This CDR3 comprises 17 residues. V shed 1 base, J shed 3 bases, and the junction held 8 bases outside the gene matches. CDR1 SGHRS and CDR2 YFSETQ come from the germline V gene. The CDR3 spells CASSLRTGENVYNEQFF. The DNA for the CDR3 is TGCGCCAGCAGCTTGCGGACAGGGGAGAACGTCTACAATGAGCAGTTCTTC.

The V gene is TRBV21-1, the J gene TRBJ1-4; the table names TRBD1, a call not compared with the DNA. TRBV21-1 is described as a pseudogene. The CDR3 is 14 residues long. CDR3 DNA: TGTGCCAGCACCCTCAGGGGGCGTCGGGAAAAACTGTTTTTT. Its translation: CASTLRGRREKLFF.

The CDR3 sequence: CASMGRGADIQYF. The CDR3 DNA is TGTGCCAGCATGGGGAGGGGCGCGGACATTCAGTACTTC. The V gene is TRBV27, the J gene TRBJ2-4; 7 nucleotides match TRBD2. Losses at the gene ends were 7 bases for V and 8 bases for J; bases not matched to a gene: 8. The CDR3 is 13 amino acids. The germline V gene encodes CDR1 MNHEY and CDR2 SMNVEV (reference sequence).

The genes are TRBV6-1 and TRBJ2-1; maybe TRBD1 (5 bases). The CDR3 consists of 15 residues. Germline V gives CDR1 MNHNS, CDR2 SASEGT. V was shortened by 1 base and J by 5 bases, with 12 bases between the two germline ends. Written as DNA, the CDR3 is TGTGCCAGCAGTGAAGGACAGTTACTTAACAATGAGCAGTTCTTC. Amino acids: CASSEGQLLNNEQFF.

The CDR3 loop reads CAISDATGNQPQHF. In DNA, the CDR3 is TGTGCCATCAGTGACGCGACAGGGAATCAGCCCCAGCATTTT. The chain recombines TRBV10-3 with TRBJ1-5; the match to TRBD1 covers 7 bases. Looked up from germline, CDR1 is ENHRY and CDR2 is SYGVKD. The V segment lost 3 bases and the J segment 4 bases; nucleotides outside the gene matches: 3. The CDR3 runs 14 residues.

The V call is TRBV5-1, the J call TRBJ2-2; 7 bases align to TRBD1. The CDR3 sequence is 14 residues long. CDR1 is SGHRS and CDR2 is YFSETQ in the germline V gene. V lost 7 bases and J lost 6; bases outside the gene matches: 9. CDR3 DNA sequence: TGCGCCAGCGACCCTGCACAGGGGTCCGGGGAGCTGTTTTTT. Amino acids: CASDPAQGSGELFF.

The chain combines TRBV6-2 or TRBV6-3 with TRBJ2-2; 9 bases line up with TRBD1. Unmatched junction bases numbered 4, after V lost 5 bases and J lost 9 bases. The germline gives CDR1 MNHEY, CDR2 SVGEGT. The length of the CDR3 is 13 residues. CDR3 amino acids: CASSTGTGRELFF. As DNA, the CDR3 is TGTGCCAGCAGTACCGGGACAGGGCGGGAGCTGTTTTTT.

The chain joins TRBV7-3 to TRBJ1-1; a possible D gene is TRBD1 (6 bases). V was trimmed by 1 base and J by 7 bases, leaving 16 bases between them. The germline V gene encodes CDR1 SGHTA and CDR2 FQGTGA. This CDR3 has 15 amino acids. CDR3 coding DNA: TGTGCCAGCAGCTTAAACAGGGTCCCGATAGGTGAAGCTTTCTTT. Encoded protein: CASSLNRVPIGEAFF.

V is TRBV18 and J is TRBJ2-4; TRBD2 agrees at 9 bases. V was pared by 0 bases and J by 2 bases, with 2 bases of the junction left unmatched. CDR1 and CDR2 (germline): KGHSH, LQKENI. The CDR3 has 16 residues. Written as DNA, the CDR3 is TGTGCCAGCTCACCACCGAGCGGGAGGACCAAAAACATTCAGTACTTC. Protein: CASSPPSGRTKNIQYF.